This TCR beta chain was sequenced for a study of blood T cell repertoires in COVID-19. The wider study: Sites in the United States, Italy and Spain provided acute and convalescent COVID-19 samples. Sample material is recorded as cDNA or gDNA derived from T cells, B-cell-depleted T cells, or PBMCs.

Original methodology: Reference gene primer amplification gave nucleated cell count estimates. The method was immunoSEQ multiplex PCR; TCRdb's version includes in-frame clones alone and lacks a portion of them. D and trimming were read from the DNA, whereas the V and J calls and clone size are those reported in that table. Altogether under 250,000 clones are present, about 90% being singletons, with the ten largest covering roughly 2.5%. Followed longitudinally, the Seattle patients had been enrolled during active infection. Germline CDR1 reads MNHEY; CDR2 reads SVGEGT. V lost 6 bases, J lost 7 bases, and 12 bases stayed unmatched. This CDR3 is built from 16 residues.

The sequencing sample was made of peripheral blood. The receptor comes from a man in his thirties or forties with COVID-19, enrolled during active disease. V and J are TRBV6-2 or TRBV6-3 and TRBJ2-1; 10 positions match TRBD2. CDR3 coding DNA: TGTGCCAGCAGCCCGTATCTAGCGGGAGTAGGTAATGAGCAGTTCTTC. Translation: CASSPYLAGVGNEQFF.